Described below is a single T cell receptor (beta chain) sequence and its context. What it recognizes is unknown. Time point reported: pre-treatment sample, taken before nivolumab and TIL therapy. Stage 4 NSCLC adults joined between late 2017 and January 2020. These data are taken from a study of TIL therapy for anti-PD-1-resistant metastatic lung cancer. The overall study: Median tumor PD-L1 proportion score was under 7.5%. Most patients had lung adenocarcinoma.

Broader study findings: This highly selected cohort may not generalize to typical lung cancer patients.

V was shortened by 6 bases and J by 1 base, with 9 bases between the two germline ends. The CDR3 is 13 residues long. Looked up from germline, CDR1 is SNHLY and CDR2 is FYNNEI. This was the immunoSEQ v3 assay. Generated by immunoSEQ multiplex PCR, the TCRdb table keeps only in-frame clones and is missing some. This table has tens of thousands of clones, more than 60% appearing once. This sequence joins TRBV2 and TRBJ2-5; D is possibly TRBD1 or TRBD2 (5 bases each). This TCR derives from a person between 30 and 80 years old with non-small cell lung cancer. The source was blood, collected at baseline. This chain's CDR3 is CASRGRLQETQYF. The CDR3 region has the DNA TGTGCCAGCAGGGGACGGCTCCAAGAGACCCAGTACTTC.